This record looks at one T cell receptor beta chain sequence and its context. Tumor or blood genomic DNA was sequenced, with inputs of about 550 ng to 6,004 ng. This sample is part of a study of T cells in tumors after PD-1 blockade. Overall study: Treatment was either pembrolizumab 200 mg every 3 weeks or cemiplimab 350 mg every 2 weeks. On average, peripheral blood gave about 110,000 TCR templates and 37,000 or so unique clonotypes.

The germline CDR1 and CDR2 sequences are SGHTA and FQGTGA. The V end was cut by 4 bases, the J end by 3 bases, with 10 bases between. The CDR3 covers 13 residues. The protocol was immunoSEQ multiplex PCR, while the TCRdb copy is restricted to in-frame clones and leaves out a portion. The table has about 16,000 clones, about four fifths seen once. The sequences come from PBMCs, collected after anti-PD-1 treatment. The clonotype originates from a human donor with basal cell carcinoma. The chain carries TRBV7-3 and TRBJ2-7; no firm D call. The CDR3 DNA follows: TGTGCCAGCAGCTATCCGCCCCTCTACGAGCAGTACTTC. Protein sequence: CASSYPPLYEQYF.